The sequence of this TCR beta chain was determined in a study of blood T cell repertoires in COVID-19. Between the trimmed V and J ends, which lost 4 bases and 7 bases, there was a span of 11 bases. This CDR3 has 13 residues. In germline, CDR1 is LNHDA, CDR2 SQIVND (reference sequence). Repertoires were generated with immunoSEQ multiplex PCR, while TCRdb's copy carries only in-frame clones and drops some. This table has roughly 250,000 clones, about 85% appearing once. This clone was seen a handful of times. The receptor comes from a human donor with COVID-19, enrolled during active disease. The donor label of this sample is uncertain. V is TRBV19 and J is TRBJ2-4; maybe TRBD1 (5 bases). Sequences were obtained from peripheral blood. The CDR3 sequence: CASSSGRDNIQYF. CDR3 nucleotide sequence: TGTGCCAGTAGTAGTGGCAGGGATAACATTCAGTACTTC. The full variable domain, in which reference TRBV19 and TRBJ2-4 provide the parts outside the CDR3, is DGGITQSPKYLFRKEGQNVTLSCEQNLNHDAMYWYRQDPGQGLRLIYYSQIVNDFQKGDIAEGYSVSREKKESFPLTVTSAQKNPTAFYLCASSSGRDNIQYFGAGTRLSVL.